This T cell receptor (beta chain) was recorded in a study of neurological immune-mediated disorders. cDNA synthesis was performed by 5'RACE with 10-nucleotide random UMIs. MiXCR, run by TCRdb on the 5' RACE reads, gives a single entry per CDR3 protein. The sample carries roughly 88,000 distinct CDR3 sequences, roughly 3.2% recorded once. This clonotype was seen repeatedly, ten times or more. Its antigen is unidentified. Study outcomes and limitations: Phylogenetic grouping assigned the repertoires of 18 of 34 multiple sclerosis patients to a single cluster of related CDR3 sequences. This cluster may be a repertoire-level signature. Among expanded clones, no CDR3 amino acid sequences were shared across subjects, a pattern suggesting private repertoires in all groups.

The unsorted libraries originated from 2 million PBMCs that had been stored at -80 C. Germline CDR1 SQVTM, CDR2 ANQGSEA. Trimming pared 0 bases from V and 7 bases from J, leaving 15 bases between. CDR3 length: 14 amino acids. V and J are TRBV29-1 and TRBJ2-5; D not certain. The specimen sequenced was PBMCs. The clonotype comes from a woman between 45 and 65 years old with multiple sclerosis. CDR3 DNA sequence: TGCAGCGTTGAAGATGGGTCAGTTCGGAGGACCCAGTACTTC. Translating gives CSVEDGSVRRTQYF.